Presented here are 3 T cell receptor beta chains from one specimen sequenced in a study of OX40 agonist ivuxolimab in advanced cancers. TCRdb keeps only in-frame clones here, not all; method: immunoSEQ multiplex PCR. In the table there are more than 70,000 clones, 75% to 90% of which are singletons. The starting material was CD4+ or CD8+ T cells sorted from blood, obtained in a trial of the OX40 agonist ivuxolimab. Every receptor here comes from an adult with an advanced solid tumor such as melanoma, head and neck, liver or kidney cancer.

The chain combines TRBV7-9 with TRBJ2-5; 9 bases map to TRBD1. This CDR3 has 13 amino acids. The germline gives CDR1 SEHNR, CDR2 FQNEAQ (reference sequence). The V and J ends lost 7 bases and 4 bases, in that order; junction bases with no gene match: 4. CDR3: CASIATGGETQYF. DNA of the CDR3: TGTGCCAGCATCGCGACAGGGGGAGAGACCCAGTACTTC.

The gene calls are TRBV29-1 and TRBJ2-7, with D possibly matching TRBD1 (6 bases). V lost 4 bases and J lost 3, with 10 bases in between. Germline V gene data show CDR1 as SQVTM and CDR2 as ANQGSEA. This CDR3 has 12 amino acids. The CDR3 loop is CSVGQGSYEQYF. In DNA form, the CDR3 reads TGCAGCGTTGGCCAGGGGAGCTACGAGCAGTACTTC.

The CDR3 region has the DNA TGCGCCAGCAGCTTGGGGTCGGGCTATGGCTACACCTTC. It yields the protein CASSLGSGYGYTF. V is TRBV5-1 and J is TRBJ1-2; D unclear. Germline loops: CDR1 SGHRS, CDR2 YFSETQ. Trimming cost V 0 bases and J 4 bases, with 7 bases left between them. CDR3 length equals 13 residues.